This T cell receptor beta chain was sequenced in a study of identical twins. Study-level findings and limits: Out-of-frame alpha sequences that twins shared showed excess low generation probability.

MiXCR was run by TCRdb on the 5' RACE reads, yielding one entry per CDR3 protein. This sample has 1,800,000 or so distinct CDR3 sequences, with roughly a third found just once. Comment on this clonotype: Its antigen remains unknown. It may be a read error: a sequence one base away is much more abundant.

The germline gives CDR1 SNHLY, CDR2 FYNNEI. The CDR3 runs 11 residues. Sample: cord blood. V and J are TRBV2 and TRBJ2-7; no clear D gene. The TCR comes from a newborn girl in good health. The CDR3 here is CSSTLSYEQYF. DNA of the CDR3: TGTTCCAGCACTCTCTCCTACGAGCAGTACTTC.